The entry below describes one TCR beta chain. Time point of the sample: recipient sample about 28 days before transplant, after cytoreduction. This specimen comes from a study of T cell clonotyping in hematopoietic cell transplantation. Study overall: Recipients' pretransplant samples followed cytoreduction.

Using immunoSEQ multiplex PCR, the repertoire was profiled, and TCRdb retains in-frame clones only, with some absent. In the table there are some 9,400 clones, about 88% of which are singletons. The CDR3 is made up of 14 amino acids. Germline V lookup: CDR1 SGHRS, CDR2 YFSETQ. Trimming removed 0 bases at V and 0 bases at J, with 7 bases between. This receptor was obtained from a woman aged 60-70 years with acute myeloid leukemia. Some clones in this sample may be carry-over from other donors' samples. This material consisted of peripheral blood mononuclear cells, taken before stem cell transplant. The V call is TRBV5-1, the J call TRBJ2-7; D remains ambiguous. CDR3 nucleotide sequence: TGCGCCAGCAGCTTGGAGGTGGTCTCCTACGAGCAGTACTTC. It translates to CASSLEVVSYEQYF.